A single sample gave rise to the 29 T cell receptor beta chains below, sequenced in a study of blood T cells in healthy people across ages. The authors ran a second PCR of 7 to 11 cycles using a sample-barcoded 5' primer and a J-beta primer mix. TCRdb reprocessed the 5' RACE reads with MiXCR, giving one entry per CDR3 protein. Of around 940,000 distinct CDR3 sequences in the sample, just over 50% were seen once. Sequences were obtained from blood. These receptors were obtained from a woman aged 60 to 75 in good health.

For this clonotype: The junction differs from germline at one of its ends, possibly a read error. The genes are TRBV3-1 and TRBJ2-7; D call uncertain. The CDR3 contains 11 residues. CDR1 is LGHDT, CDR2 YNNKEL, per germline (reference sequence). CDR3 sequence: CVSSQLHEQYF. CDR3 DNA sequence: TGTGTCAGCAGCCAACTGCACGAGCAGTACTTC.

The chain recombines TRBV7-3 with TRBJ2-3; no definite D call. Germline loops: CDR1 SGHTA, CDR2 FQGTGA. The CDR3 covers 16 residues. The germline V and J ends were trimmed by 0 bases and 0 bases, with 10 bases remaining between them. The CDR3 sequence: CASSLTFRSSTDTQYF. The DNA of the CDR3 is TGTGCCAGCAGCTTAACGTTCAGGTCTAGCACAGATACGCAGTATTTT.

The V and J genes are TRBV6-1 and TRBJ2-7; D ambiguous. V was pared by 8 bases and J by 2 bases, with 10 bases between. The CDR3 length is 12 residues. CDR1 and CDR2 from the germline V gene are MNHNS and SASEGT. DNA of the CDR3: TGTGCCAGCGGTCAGCAGACCTACGAGCAGTACTTC. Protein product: CASGQQTYEQYF.

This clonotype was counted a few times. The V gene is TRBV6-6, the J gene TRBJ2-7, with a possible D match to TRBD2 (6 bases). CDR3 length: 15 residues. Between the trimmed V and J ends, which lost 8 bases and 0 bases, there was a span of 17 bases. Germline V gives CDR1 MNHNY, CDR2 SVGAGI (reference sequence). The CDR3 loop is CASSSATLSSYEQYF. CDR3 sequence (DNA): TGTGCCAGCTCTAGCGCGACCCTAAGCTCCTACGAGCAGTACTTC.

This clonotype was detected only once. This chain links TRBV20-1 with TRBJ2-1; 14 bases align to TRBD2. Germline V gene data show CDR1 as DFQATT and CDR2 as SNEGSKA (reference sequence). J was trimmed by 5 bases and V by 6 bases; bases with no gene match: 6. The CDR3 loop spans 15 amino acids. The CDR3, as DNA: TGCAGTGCGGTAGGGACTAGCGGGAGACACAATGAGCAGTTCTTC. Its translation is CSAVGTSGRHNEQFF.

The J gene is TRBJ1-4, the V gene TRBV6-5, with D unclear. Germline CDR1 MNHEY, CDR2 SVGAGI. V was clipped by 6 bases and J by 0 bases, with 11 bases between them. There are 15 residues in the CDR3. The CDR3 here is CASRQTGATNEKLFF. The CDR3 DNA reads TGTGCCAGCAGGCAAACCGGGGCAACTAATGAAAAACTGTTTTTT.

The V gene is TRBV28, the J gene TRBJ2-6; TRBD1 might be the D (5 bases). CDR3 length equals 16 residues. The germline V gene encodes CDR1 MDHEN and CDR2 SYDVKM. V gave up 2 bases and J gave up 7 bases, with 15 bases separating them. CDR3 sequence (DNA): TGTGCCAGCAGTTTACCCCTAGGGGCCGGCGCCAACGTCCTGACTTTC. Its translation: CASSLPLGAGANVLTF.

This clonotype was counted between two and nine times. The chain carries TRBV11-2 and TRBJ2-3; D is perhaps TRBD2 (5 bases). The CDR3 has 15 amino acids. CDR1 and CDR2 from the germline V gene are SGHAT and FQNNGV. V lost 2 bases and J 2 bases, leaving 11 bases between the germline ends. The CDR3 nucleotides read TGTGCCAGCAGCTTACGAAGCGGTTCCACAGATACGCAGTATTTT. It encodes CASSLRSGSTDTQYF.

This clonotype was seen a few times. The CDR3 loop reads CASSERTLDSVKYEQYF. In DNA form, the CDR3 reads TGTGCCAGCAGTGAGAGAACCTTGGACAGCGTTAAATACGAGCAGTACTTC. The chain links TRBV6-1 to TRBJ2-5, with TRBD1 as a possible D gene (6 bases). The J call could be wrong; TRBJ2-7 is a better fit for the DNA end. This CDR3 contains 17 residues. The germline V gene has CDR1 MNHNS and CDR2 SASEGT.

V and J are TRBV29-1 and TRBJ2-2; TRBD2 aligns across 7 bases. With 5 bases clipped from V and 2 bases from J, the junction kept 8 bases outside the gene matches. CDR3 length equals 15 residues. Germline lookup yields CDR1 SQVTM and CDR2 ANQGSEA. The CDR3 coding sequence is TGCAGCGTTCTTTACGCTAGCGGAAACACCGGGGAGCTGTTTTTT. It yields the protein CSVLYASGNTGELFF.

The CDR3 reads CSARVGTGYNEQFF. The DNA of the CDR3 is TGCAGTGCTAGAGTCGGGACTGGATACAATGAGCAGTTCTTC. The chain is built from TRBV20-1 and TRBJ2-1; D is possibly TRBD2 (6 bases). This CDR3 contains 14 residues. Per germline, CDR1 DFQATT and CDR2 SNEGSKA (reference sequence). Trimming shortened V by 1 base and J by 4 bases, and 11 bases separated the two germline ends.

The CDR3 loop reads CASSYGGGRWDTQYF. CDR3 DNA: TGTGCCAGCAGTTATGGTGGCGGGAGGTGGGATACGCAGTATTTT. This chain links TRBV6-6 with TRBJ2-3, with TRBD2 identical over 8 bases. CDR1 and CDR2 (germline): MNHNY, SVGAGI (reference sequence). Unmatched junction bases numbered 8, after V lost 3 bases and J lost 6 bases. The CDR3 has 15 residues.

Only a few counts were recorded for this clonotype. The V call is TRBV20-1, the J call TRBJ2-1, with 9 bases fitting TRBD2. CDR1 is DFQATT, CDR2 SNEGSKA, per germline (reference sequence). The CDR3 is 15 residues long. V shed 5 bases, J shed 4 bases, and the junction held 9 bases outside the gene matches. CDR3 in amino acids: CSALNLSGRYNEQFF. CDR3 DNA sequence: TGCAGTGCTCTCAACCTTAGCGGGAGATACAATGAGCAGTTCTTC.

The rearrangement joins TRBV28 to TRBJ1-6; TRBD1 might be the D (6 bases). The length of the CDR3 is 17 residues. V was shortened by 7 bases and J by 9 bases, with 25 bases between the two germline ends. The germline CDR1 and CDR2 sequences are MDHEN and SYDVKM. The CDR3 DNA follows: TGTGCCAGCACACTATCGGAACAGGGTCTTCGCGGTTCACCCCTCCACTTT. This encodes CASTLSEQGLRGSPLHF.

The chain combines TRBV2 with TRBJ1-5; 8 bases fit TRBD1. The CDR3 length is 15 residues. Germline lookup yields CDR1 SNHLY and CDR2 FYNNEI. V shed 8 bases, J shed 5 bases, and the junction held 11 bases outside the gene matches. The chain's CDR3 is CASGEQGGFYQPQHF. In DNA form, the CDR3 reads TGTGCCAGCGGAGAACAGGGGGGGTTTTATCAGCCCCAGCATTTT.

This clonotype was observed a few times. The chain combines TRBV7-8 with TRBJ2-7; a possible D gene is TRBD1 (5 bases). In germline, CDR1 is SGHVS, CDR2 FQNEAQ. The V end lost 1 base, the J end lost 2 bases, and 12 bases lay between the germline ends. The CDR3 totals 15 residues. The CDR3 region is CASSLVGADTYEQYF. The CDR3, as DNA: TGTGCCAGCAGCTTAGTAGGGGCCGATACCTACGAGCAGTACTTC.

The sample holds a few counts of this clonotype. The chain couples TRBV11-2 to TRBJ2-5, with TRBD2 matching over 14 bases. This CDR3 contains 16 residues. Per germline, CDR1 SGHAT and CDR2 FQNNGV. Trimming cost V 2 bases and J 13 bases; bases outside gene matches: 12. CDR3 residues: CASSLFIGLAGGSSYF. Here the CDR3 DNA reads TGTGCCAGCAGCTTATTTATTGGACTAGCGGGAGGTAGTTCGTACTTC.

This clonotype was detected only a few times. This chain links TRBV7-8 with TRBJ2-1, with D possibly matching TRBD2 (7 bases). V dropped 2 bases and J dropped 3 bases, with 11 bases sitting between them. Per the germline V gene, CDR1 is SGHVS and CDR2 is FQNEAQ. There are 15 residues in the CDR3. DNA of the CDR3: TGTGCCAGCAGCTTACGGGGGGCCAGCTACAATGAGCAGTTCTTC. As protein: CASSLRGASYNEQFF.

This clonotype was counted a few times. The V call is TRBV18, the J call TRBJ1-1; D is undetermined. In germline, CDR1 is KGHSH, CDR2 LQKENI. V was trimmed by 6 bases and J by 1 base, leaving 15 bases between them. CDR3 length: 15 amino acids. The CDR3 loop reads CASSPSMGRNTEAFF. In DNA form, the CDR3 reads TGTGCCAGCTCCCCCTCTATGGGGAGGAACACTGAAGCTTTCTTT.

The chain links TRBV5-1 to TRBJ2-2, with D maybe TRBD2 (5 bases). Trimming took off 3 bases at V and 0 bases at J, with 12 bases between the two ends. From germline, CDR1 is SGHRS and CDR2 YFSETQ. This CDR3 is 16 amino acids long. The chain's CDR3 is CASSWEAVTNTGELFF. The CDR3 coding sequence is TGCGCCAGCAGCTGGGAAGCGGTTACGAACACCGGGGAGCTGTTTTTT. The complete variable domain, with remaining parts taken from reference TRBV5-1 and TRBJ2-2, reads KAGVTQTPRYLIKTRGQQVTLSCSPISGHRSVSWYQQTPGQGLQFLFEYFSETQRNKGNFPGRFSGRQFSNSRSEMNVSTLELGDSALYLCASSWEAVTNTGELFFGEGSRLTVL.

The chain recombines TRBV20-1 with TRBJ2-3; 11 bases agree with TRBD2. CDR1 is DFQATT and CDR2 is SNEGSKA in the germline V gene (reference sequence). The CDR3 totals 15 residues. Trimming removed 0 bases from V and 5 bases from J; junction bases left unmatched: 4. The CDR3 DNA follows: TGCAGTGCTAGAGATCCTAGCGGGAGGATAGATACGCAGTATTTT. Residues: CSARDPSGRIDTQYF.

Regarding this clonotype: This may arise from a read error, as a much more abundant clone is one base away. CDR3 region: CSVSPGALCEQYF. The CDR3 coding sequence is TGCAGCGTTTCGCCAGGGGCACTCTGCGAGCAGTACTTC. The chain uses TRBV29-1 and TRBJ2-5; D possibly corresponds to TRBD1 (6 bases). The end of the DNA is better explained by TRBJ2-7, so the J call may be wrong. Germline loops: CDR1 SQVTM, CDR2 ANQGSEA. This CDR3 contains 13 residues.

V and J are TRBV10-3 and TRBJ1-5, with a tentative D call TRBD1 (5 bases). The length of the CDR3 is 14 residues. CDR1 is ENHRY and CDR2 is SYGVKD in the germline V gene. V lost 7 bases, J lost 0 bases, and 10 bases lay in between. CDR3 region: CAIKGDNSNQPQHF. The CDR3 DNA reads TGTGCCATCAAAGGGGATAATAGCAATCAGCCCCAGCATTTT.

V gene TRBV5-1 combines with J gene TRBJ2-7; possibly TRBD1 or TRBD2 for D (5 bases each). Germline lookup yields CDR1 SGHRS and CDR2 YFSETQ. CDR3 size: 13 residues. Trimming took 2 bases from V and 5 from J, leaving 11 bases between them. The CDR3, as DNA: TGCGCCAGCAGCTTTGGGGGTTACAACGAGCAGTACTTC. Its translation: CASSFGGYNEQYF. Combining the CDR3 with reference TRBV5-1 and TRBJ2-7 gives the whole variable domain KAGVTQTPRYLIKTRGQQVTLSCSPISGHRSVSWYQQTPGQGLQFLFEYFSETQRNKGNFPGRFSGRQFSNSRSEMNVSTLELGDSALYLCASSFGGYNEQYFGPGTRLTVT.

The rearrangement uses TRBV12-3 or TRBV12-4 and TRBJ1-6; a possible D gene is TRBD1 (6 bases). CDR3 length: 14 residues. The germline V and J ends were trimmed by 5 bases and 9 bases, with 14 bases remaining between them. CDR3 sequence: CASSPGDFGSPLHF. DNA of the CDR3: TGTGCCAGCAGTCCAGGGGATTTTGGTTCACCCCTCCACTTT.

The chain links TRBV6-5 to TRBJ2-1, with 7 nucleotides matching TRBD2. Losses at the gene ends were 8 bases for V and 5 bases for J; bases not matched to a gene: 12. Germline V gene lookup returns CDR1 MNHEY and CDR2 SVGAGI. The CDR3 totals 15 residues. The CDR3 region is CASGTAGVPNNEQFF. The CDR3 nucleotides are TGTGCCAGCGGCACGGCGGGGGTCCCGAACAATGAGCAGTTCTTC.

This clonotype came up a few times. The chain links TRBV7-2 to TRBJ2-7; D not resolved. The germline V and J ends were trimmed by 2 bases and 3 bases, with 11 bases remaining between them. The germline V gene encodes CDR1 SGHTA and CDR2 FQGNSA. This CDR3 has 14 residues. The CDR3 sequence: CASSLISRDYEQYF. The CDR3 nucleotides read TGTGCCAGCAGCTTAATCTCCCGCGACTACGAGCAGTACTTC.

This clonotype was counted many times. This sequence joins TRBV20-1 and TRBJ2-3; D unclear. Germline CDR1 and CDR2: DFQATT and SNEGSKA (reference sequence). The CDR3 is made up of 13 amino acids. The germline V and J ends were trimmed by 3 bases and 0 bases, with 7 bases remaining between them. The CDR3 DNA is TGCAGTGCTAGGTTTGGTAGCACAGATACGCAGTATTTT. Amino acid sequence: CSARFGSTDTQYF.

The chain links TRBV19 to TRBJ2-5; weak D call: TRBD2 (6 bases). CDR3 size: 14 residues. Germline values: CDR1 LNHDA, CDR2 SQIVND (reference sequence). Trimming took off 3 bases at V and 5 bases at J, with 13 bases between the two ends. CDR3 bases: TGTGCCAGTAGTATTATGTCGGGAGAGGAGACCCAGTACTTC. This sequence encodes CASSIMSGEETQYF.